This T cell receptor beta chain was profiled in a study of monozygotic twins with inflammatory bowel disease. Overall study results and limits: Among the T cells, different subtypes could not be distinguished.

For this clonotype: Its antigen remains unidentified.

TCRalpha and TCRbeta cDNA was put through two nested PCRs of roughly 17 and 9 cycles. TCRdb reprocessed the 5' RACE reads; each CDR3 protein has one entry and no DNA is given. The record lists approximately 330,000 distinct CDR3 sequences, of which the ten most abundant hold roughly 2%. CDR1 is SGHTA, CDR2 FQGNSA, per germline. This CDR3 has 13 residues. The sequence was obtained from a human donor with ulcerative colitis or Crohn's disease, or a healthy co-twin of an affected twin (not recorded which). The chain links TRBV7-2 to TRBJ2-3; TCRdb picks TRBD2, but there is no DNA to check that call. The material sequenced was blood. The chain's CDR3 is CASSLAFGGSSYF.